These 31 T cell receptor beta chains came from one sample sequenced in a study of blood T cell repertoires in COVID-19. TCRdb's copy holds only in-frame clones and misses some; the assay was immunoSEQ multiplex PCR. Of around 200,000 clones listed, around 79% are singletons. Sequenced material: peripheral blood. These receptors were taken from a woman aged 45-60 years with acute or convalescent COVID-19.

CDR3: CASSVARLSYNEQFF. CDR3 in DNA: TGTGCCAGCAGCGTAGCTAGGTTGAGCTACAATGAGCAGTTCTTC. J is TRBJ2-1 and V is TRBV9; D remains unclear. Germline-derived CDR1 and CDR2 are SGDLS and YYNGEE. With 0 bases removed from V and 3 bases from J, the gap between germline ends came to 10 bases. The CDR3 has 15 amino acids. Variable domain in full (rest from reference TRBV9 and TRBJ2-1): DSGVTQTPKHLITATGQRVTLRCSPRSGDLSVYWYQQSLDQGLQFLIQYYNGEERAKGNILERFSAQQFPDLHSELNLSSLELGDSALYFCASSVARLSYNEQFFGPGTRLTVL.

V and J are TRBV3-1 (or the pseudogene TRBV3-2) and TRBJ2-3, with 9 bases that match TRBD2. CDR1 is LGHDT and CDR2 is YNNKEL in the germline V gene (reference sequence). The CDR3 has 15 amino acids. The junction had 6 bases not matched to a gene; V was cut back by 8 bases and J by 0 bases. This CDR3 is CASRSGTSSTDTQYF. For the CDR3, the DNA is TGTGCCAGCCGGTCCGGGACTAGCAGCACAGATACGCAGTATTTT.

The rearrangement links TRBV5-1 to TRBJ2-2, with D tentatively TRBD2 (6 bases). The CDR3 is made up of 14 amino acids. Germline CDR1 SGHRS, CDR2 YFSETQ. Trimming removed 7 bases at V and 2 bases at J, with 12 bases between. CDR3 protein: CASCAGTNTGELFF. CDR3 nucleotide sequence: TGCGCCAGCTGCGCCGGGACTAACACCGGGGAGCTGTTTTTT.

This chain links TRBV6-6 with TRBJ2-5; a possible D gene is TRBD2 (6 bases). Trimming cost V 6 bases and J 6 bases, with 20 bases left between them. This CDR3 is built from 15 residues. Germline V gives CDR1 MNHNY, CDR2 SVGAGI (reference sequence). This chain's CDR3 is CASRGPGEGQQTQYF. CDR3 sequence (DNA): TGTGCCAGCAGGGGTCCGGGAGAGGGGCAGCAGACCCAGTACTTC.

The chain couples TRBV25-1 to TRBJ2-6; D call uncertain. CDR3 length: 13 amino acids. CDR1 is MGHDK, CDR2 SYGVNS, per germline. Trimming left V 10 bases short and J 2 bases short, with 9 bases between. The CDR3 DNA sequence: TGTGCCACGTCGCCTACTGGGGCCAACGTCCTGACTTTC. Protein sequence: CATSPTGANVLTF.

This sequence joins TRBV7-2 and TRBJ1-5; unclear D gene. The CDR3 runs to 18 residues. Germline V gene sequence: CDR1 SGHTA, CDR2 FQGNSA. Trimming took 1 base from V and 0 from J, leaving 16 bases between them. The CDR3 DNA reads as TGTGCCAGCAGCTTAGACCGACCAGGCATTTCTAGCAATCAGCCCCAGCATTTT. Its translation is CASSLDRPGISSNQPQHF.

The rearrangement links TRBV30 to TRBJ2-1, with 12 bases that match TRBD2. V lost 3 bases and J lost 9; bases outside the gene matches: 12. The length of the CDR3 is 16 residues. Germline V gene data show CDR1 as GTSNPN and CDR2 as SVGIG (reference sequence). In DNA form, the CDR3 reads TGTGCCTGGAGGCCGCCGACTAGCGGGAGAGGAGGTGAGCAGTTCTTC. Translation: CAWRPPTSGRGGEQFF. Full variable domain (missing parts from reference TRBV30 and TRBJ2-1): SQTIHQWPATLVQPVGSPLSLECTVEGTSNPNLYWYRQAAGRGLQLLFYSVGIGQISSEVPQNLSASRPQDRQFILSSKKLLLSDSGFYLCAWRPPTSGRGGEQFFGPGTRLTVL.

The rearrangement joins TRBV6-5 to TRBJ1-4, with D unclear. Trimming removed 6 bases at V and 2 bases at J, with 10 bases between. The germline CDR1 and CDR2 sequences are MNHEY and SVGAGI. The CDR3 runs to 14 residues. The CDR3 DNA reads TGTGCCAGCAGAGCCCAGGCGACTAATGAAAAACTGTTTTTT. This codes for CASRAQATNEKLFF.

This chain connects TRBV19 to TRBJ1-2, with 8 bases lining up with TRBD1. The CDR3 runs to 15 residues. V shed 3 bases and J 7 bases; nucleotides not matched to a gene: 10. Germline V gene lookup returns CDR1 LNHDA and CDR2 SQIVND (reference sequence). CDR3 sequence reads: CASSILWSGGFGYTF. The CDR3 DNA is TGTGCCAGTAGTATTCTCTGGTCAGGGGGCTTTGGCTACACCTTC.

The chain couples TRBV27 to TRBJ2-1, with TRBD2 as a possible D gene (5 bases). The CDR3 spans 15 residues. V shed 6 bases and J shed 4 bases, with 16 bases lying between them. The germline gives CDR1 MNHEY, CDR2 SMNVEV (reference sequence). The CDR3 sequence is CASRTLARGYNEQFF. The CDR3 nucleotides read TGTGCCAGCAGAACCCTAGCCCGAGGGTACAATGAGCAGTTCTTC.

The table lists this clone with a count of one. CDR3: CASSHLYDRDSPNREAFF. DNA for the CDR3: TGTGCCAGCAGCCACCTTTACGACAGGGACAGCCCTAACCGTGAAGCTTTCTTT. This chain uses TRBV3-1 (or the pseudogene TRBV3-2) with TRBJ1-1, with 7 nucleotides matching TRBD1. Germline CDR1 is LGHDT and CDR2 is YNNKEL (reference sequence). With V trimmed by 3 bases and J by 7 bases, 20 bases remained unmatched. This CDR3 is 18 amino acids long.

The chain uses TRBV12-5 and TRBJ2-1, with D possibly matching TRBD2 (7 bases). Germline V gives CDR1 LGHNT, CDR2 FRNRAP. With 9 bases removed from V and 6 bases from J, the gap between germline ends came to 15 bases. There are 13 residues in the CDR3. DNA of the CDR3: TGTGCTAGCGGGGGCGGGGGAGCCAATGAGCAGTTCTTC. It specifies CASGGGGANEQFF. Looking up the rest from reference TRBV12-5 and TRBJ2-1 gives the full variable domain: DARVTQTPRHKVTEMGQEVTMRCQPILGHNTVFWYRQTMMQGLELLAYFRNRAPLDDSGMPKDRFSAEMPDATLATLKIQPSEPRDSAVYFCASGGGGANEQFFGPGTRLTVL.

The CDR3, as DNA: TGCGCCAGCAGCCGAACCCCCCCTGGACAGGGCAGGGATCAGCCCCAGCATTTT. This translates into CASSRTPPGQGRDQPQHF. The chain carries TRBV4-1 and TRBJ1-5, with 8 bases that match TRBD1. With V trimmed by 4 bases and J by 5 bases, 16 bases remained unmatched. Germline V gene lookup returns CDR1 MGHRA and CDR2 YSYEKL. The CDR3 loop spans 18 amino acids.

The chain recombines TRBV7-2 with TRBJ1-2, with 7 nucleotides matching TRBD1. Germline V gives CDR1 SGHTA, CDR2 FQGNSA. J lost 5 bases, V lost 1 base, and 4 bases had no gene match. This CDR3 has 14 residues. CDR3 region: CASSLGGTDYGYTF. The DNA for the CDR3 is TGTGCCAGCAGCTTAGGTGGGACAGATTATGGCTACACCTTC. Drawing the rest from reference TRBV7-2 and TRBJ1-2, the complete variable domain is GAGVSQSPSNKVTEKGKDVELRCDPISGHTALYWYRQSLGQGLEFLIYFQGNSAPDKSGLPSDRFSAERTGGSVSTLTIQRTQQEDSAVYLCASSLGGTDYGYTFGSGTRLTVV.

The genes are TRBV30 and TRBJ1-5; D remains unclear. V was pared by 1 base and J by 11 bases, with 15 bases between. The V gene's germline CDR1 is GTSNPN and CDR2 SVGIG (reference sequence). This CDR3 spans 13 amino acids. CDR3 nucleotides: TGTGCCTGGAGTGCTAACAGTTTAGGTGCCCAGCATTTT. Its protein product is CAWSANSLGAQHF.

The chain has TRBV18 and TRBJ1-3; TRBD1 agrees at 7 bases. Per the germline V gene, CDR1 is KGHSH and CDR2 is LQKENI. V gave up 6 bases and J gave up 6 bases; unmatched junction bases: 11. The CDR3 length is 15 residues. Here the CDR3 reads CASSRYTGDQNTIYF. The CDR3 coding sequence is TGTGCCAGCTCGCGATACACAGGGGATCAAAACACCATATATTTT.

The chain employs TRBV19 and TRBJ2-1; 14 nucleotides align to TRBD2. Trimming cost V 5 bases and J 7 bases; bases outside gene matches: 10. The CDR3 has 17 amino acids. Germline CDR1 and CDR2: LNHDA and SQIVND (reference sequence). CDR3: CASSPPGLAGAFNEQFF. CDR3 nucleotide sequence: TGTGCCAGTAGTCCGCCGGGACTAGCGGGAGCTTTTAATGAGCAGTTCTTC.

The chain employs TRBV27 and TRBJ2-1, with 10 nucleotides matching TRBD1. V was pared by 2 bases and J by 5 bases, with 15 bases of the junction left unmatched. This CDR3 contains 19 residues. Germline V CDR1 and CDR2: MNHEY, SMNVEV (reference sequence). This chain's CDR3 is CASSLSGTGVFSRNNEQFF. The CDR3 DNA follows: TGTGCCAGCAGTTTAAGCGGGACAGGGGTCTTTTCGAGGAACAATGAGCAGTTCTTC.

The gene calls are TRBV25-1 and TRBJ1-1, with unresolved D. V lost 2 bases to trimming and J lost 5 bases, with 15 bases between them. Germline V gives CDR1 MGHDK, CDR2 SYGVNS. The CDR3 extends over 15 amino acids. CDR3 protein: CASSETGRRETEAFF. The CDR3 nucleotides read TGTGCCAGCAGTGAAACCGGCAGGCGGGAGACTGAAGCTTTCTTT.

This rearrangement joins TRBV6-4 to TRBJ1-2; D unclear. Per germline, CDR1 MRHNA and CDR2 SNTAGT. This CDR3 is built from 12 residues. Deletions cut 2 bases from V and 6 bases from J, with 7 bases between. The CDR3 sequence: CASSDGGHGYTF. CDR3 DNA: TGTGCCAGCAGTGACGGAGGGCATGGCTACACCTTC.

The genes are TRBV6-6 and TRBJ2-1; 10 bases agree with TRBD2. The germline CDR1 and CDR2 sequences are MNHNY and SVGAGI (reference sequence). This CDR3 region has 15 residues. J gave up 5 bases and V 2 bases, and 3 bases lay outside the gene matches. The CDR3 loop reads CASSYKAGGNNEQFF. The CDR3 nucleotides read TGTGCCAGCAGTTACAAAGCGGGGGGGAACAATGAGCAGTTCTTC.

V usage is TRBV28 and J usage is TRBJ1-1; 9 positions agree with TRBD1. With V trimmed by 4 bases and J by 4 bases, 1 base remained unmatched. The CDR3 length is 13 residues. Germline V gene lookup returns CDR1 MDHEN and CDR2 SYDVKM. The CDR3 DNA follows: TGTGCCAGCAGTTGGGGACAGGGCACTGAAGCTTTCTTT. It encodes CASSWGQGTEAFF.

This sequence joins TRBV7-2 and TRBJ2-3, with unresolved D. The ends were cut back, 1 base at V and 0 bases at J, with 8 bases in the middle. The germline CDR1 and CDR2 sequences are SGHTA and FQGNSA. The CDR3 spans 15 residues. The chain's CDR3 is CASSLDYTSTDTQYF. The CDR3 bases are TGTGCCAGCAGCTTAGACTACACTAGCACAGATACGCAGTATTTT.

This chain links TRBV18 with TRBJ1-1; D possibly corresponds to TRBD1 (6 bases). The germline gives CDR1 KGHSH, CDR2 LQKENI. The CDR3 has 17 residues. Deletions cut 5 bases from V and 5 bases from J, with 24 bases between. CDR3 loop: CASSSGQFLSSRTEAFF. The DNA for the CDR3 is TGTGCCAGCTCATCCGGACAGTTTCTATCGAGTAGAACTGAAGCTTTCTTT.

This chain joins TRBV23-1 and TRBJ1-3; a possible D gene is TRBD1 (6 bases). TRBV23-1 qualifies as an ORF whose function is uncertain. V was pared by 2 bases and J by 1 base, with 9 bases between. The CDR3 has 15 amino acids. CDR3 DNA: TGCGCCAGCAGTCAACCACAGGGATCTGGAAACACCATATATTTT. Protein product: CASSQPQGSGNTIYF.

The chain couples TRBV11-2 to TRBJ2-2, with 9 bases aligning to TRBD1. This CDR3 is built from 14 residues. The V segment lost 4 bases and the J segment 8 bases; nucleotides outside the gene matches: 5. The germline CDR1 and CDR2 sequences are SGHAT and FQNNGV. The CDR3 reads CASSSQQGAGELFF. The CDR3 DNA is TGTGCCAGCAGCTCGCAACAGGGGGCAGGGGAGCTGTTTTTT.

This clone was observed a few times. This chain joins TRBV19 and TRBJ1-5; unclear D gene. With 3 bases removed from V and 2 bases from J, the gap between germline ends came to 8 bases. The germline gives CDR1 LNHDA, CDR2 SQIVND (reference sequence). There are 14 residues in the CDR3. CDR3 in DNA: TGTGCCAGTAGTATCGGGATCGGCAATCAGCCCCAGCATTTT. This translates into CASSIGIGNQPQHF. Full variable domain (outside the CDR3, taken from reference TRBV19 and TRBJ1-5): DGGITQSPKYLFRKEGQNVTLSCEQNLNHDAMYWYRQDPGQGLRLIYYSQIVNDFQKGDIAEGYSVSREKKESFPLTVTSAQKNPTAFYLCASSIGIGNQPQHFGDGTRLSIL.

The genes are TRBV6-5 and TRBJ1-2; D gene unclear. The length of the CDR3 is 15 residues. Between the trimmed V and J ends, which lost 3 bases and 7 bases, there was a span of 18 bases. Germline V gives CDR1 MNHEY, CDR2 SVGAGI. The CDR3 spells CASSYSGVSVAGYTF. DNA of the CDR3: TGTGCCAGCAGTTATTCCGGCGTCAGCGTGGCTGGCTACACCTTC.

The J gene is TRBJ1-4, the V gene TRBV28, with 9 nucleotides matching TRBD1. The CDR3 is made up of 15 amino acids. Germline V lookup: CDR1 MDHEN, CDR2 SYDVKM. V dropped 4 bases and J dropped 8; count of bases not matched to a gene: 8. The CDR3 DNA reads TGTGCCAGCAGTTCTTGGACAGGGGTAAAGGAAAAACTGTTTTTT. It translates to CASSSWTGVKEKLFF.

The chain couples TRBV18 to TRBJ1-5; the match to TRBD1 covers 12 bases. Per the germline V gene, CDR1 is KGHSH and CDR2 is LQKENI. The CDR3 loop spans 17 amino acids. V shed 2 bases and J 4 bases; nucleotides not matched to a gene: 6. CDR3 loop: CASSPDGTGGGNQPQHF. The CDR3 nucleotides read TGTGCCAGCTCACCAGATGGGACAGGGGGCGGAAATCAGCCCCAGCATTTT.

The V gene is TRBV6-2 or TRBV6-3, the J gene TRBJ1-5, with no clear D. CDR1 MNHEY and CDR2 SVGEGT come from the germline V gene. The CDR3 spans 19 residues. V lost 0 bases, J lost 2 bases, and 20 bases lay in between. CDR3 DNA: TGTGCCAGCAGTTACTCGAAGCTGGAGGGAGGGATCGGCAATCAGCCCCAGCATTTT. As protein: CASSYSKLEGGIGNQPQHF.